This record concerns one T cell receptor (beta chain) sequence. Mismatch with germline at one junction end may stem from a read error. The table came from immunoSEQ multiplex PCR; TCRdb's copy has only in-frame clones and leaves some out. The sample holds 40,000 or so clones, roughly 89% seen once. This sample stems from a study of T cell changes during pregnancy in multiple sclerosis. The sequencing used CD4+ T cells from peripheral blood mononuclear cells, collected in the first trimester of pregnancy. This receptor was obtained from a female donor with multiple sclerosis, enrolled in a pregnancy study.

The CDR3, as DNA: TGTGCCAGCAGTGAAAGAGGGCTAGCTCGTCTCCTCTTC. As protein: CASSERGLARLLF. The chain joins TRBV6-1 to TRBJ2-1; D perhaps matches TRBD2 (5 bases). Germline-derived CDR1 and CDR2 are MNHNS and SASEGT. The CDR3 has 13 residues.